The clone carrying this TCR beta chain was picked up many times. Its target is unknown. This CDR3 is built from 15 residues. Germline V gene sequence: CDR1 MNHNS, CDR2 SASEGT. The V and J ends lost 1 base and 5 bases respectively, with 14 bases between them. The data are from a study of CD8+CD57+ T cells in acquired aplastic anemia. Study background: Recorded DNA amounts for sorted CD4+ and CD8+ cells had an average of around 3 ug. Study-level results: It was found that more than 25 CD8+ CDR3 sequences were shared between patients and controls.

In patients chosen for sequencing, flow cytometry had shown CD8+CD57+ cell expansion. Diagnosis of severe acquired aplastic anemia applied to all patients. Template material for TCR beta VDJ and CDR3 profiling consisted of genomic DNA. TCRdb redid the calling of the reads with MiXCR, one entry per CDR3 protein. The sample includes 150,000 to 200,000 distinct CDR3 sequences, about half of them seen just once. Input material: sorted CD4+, CD8+, or CD8+CD57+ T cells (not recorded which) from PBMCs. This chain uses TRBV6-1 with TRBJ1-2, with D perhaps TRBD1 (6 bases). The TCR comes from a human donor with aplastic anemia. The CDR3 loop is CASSEGGGQLYGYTF. The CDR3 DNA sequence: TGTGCCAGCAGTGAAGGGGGTGGACAGCTTTATGGCTACACCTTC.